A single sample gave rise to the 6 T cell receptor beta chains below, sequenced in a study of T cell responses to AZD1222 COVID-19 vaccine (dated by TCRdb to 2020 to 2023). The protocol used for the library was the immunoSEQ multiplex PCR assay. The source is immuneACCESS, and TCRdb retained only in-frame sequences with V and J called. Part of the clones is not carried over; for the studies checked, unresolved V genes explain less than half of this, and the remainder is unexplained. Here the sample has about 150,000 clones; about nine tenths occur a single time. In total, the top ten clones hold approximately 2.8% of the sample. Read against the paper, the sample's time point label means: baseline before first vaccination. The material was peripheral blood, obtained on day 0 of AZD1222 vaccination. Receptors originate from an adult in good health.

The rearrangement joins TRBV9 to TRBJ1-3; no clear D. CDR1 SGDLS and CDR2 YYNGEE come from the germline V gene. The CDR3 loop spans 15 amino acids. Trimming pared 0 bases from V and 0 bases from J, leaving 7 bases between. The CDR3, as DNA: TGTGCCAGCAGCGTAGAAGAGCTCTCTGGAAACACCATATATTTT. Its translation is CASSVEELSGNTIYF.

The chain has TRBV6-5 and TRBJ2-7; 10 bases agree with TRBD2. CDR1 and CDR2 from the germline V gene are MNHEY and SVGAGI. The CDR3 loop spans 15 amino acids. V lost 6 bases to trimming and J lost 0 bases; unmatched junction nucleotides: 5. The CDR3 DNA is TGTGCCAGCAGCCCCTTAGCGGGGGGCTCCTACGAGCAGTACTTC. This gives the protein CASSPLAGGSYEQYF.

The CDR3 nucleotides are TGTGCCAGCAGCTTAGCGGGACAATCAGCGGCCACTGAAGCTTTCTTT. This codes for CASSLAGQSAATEAFF. V and J are TRBV7-9 and TRBJ1-1; possibly TRBD1 for D (6 bases). Between the trimmed V and J ends, which lost 0 bases and 4 bases, there was a span of 15 bases. The CDR3 consists of 16 residues. CDR1 and CDR2 from the germline V gene are SEHNR and FQNEAQ (reference sequence). Combining the CDR3 with reference TRBV7-9 and TRBJ1-1 gives the whole variable domain DTGVSQNPRHKITKRGQNVTFRCDPISEHNRLYWYRQTLGQGPEFLTYFQNEAQLEKSRLLSDRFSAERPKGSFSTLEIQRTEQGDSAMYLCASSLAGQSAATEAFFGQGTRLTVV.

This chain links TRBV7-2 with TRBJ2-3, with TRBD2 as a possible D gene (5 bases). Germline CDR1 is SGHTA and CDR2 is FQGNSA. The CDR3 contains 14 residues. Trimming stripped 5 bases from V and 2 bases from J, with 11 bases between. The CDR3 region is CASSLRLPTDTQYF. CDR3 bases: TGTGCCAGCAGCCTCCGACTACCCACAGATACGCAGTATTTT.

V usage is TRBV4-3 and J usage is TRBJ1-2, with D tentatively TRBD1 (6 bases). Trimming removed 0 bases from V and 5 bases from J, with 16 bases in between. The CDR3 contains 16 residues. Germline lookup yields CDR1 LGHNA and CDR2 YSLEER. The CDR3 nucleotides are TGCGCCAGCAGCCAAGATAGGCAGGGGACCCCTTATGGCTACACCTTC. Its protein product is CASSQDRQGTPYGYTF.

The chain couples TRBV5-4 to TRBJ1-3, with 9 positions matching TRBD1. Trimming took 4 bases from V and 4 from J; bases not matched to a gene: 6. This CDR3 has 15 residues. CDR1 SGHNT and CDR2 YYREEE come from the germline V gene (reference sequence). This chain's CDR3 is CASSPGQGFGNTIYF. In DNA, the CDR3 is TGTGCCAGCAGCCCGGGACAGGGCTTCGGAAACACCATATATTTT.